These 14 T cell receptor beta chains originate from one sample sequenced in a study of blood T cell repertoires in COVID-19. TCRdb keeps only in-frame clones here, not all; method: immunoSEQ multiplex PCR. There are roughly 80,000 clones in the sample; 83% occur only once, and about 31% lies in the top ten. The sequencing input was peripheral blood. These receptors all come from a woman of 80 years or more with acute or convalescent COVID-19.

This CDR3 reads CASSMRFEGVWNQDIQYF. The CDR3 DNA is TGTGCCAGCAGCATGAGGTTCGAAGGGGTATGGAACCAGGACATTCAGTACTTC. The V call is TRBV7-2, the J call TRBJ2-4, with D tentatively TRBD1 (5 bases). This CDR3 has 18 residues. V shed 5 bases and J shed 8 bases, with 28 bases lying between them. Germline V CDR1 and CDR2: SGHTA, FQGNSA.

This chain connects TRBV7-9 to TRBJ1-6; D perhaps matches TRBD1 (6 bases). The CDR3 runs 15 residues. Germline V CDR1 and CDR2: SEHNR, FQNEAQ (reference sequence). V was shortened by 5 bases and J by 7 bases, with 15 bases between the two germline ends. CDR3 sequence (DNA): TGTGCCAGCAGCGGGGGGGCTGGAGGGAATTCACCCCTCCACTTT. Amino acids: CASSGGAGGNSPLHF.

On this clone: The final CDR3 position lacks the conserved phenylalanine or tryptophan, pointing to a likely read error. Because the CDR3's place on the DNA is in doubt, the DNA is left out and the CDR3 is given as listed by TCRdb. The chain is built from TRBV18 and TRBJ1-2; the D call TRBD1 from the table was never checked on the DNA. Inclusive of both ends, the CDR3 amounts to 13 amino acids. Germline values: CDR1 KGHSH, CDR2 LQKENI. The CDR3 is CASSPPAKGQVFL.

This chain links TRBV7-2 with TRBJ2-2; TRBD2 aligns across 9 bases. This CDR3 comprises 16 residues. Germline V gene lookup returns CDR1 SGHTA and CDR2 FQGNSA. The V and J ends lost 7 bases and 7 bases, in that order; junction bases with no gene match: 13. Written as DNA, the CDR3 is TGTGCCAGCACCCTCTTTGGGGGGACTAGCATCGGGGAGCTGTTTTTT. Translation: CASTLFGGTSIGELFF.

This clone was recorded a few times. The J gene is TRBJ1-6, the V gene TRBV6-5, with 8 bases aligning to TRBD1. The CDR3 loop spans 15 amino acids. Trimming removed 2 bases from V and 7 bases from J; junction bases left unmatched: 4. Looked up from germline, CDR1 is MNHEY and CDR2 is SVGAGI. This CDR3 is CASSYLQGVNSPLHF. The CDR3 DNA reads TGTGCCAGCAGTTACCTACAGGGGGTAAATTCACCCCTCCACTTT.

The chain's CDR3 is CASSPRQGVNSGANVLTF. CDR3 bases: TGTGCCAGCAGTCCCCGACAGGGGGTAAACTCTGGGGCCAACGTCCTGACTTTC. V gene TRBV6-2 or TRBV6-3 combines with J gene TRBJ2-6; 9 bases are shared with TRBD1. This CDR3 is built from 18 residues. Trimming removed 5 bases from V and 0 bases from J; junction bases left unmatched: 8. Looked up from germline, CDR1 is MNHEY and CDR2 is SVGEGT.

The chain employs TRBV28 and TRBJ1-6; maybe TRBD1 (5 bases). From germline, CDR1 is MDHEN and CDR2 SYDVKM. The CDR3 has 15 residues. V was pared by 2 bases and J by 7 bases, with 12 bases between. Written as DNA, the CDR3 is TGTGCCAGCAGTTTAGGGCAGGGTAGGAATTCACCCCTCCACTTT. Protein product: CASSLGQGRNSPLHF.

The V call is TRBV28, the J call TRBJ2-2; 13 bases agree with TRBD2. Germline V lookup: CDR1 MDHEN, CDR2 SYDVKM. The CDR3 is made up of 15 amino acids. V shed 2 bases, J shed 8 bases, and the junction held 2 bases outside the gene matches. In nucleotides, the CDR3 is TGTGCCAGCAGTTTAAGGACTAGCGGGGGAGGGGAGCTGTTTTTT. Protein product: CASSLRTSGGGELFF.

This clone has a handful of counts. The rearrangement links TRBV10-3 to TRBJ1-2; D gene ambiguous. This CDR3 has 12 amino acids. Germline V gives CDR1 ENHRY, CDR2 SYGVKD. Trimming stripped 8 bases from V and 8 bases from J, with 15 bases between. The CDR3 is CAISTEGEGYTF. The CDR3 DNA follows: TGTGCCATCTCGACGGAGGGTGAAGGCTACACCTTC.

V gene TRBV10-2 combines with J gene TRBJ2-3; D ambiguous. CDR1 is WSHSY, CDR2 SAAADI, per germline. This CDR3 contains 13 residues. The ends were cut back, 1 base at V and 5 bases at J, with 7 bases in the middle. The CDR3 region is CASSELAEDTQYF. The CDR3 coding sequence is TGCGCCAGCAGTGAGTTGGCGGAAGATACGCAGTATTTT.

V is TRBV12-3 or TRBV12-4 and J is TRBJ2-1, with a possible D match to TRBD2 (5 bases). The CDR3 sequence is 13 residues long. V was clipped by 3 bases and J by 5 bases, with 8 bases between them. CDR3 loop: CASSFQRNNEQFF. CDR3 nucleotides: TGTGCCAGCAGTTTCCAGCGGAACAATGAGCAGTTCTTC.

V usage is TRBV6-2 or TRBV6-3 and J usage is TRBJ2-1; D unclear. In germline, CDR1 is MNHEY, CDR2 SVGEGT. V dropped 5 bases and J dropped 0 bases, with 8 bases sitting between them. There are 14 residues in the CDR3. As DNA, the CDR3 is TGTGCCAGCAGTGGCATAAGCTCCTACAATGAGCAGTTCTTC. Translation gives CASSGISSYNEQFF.

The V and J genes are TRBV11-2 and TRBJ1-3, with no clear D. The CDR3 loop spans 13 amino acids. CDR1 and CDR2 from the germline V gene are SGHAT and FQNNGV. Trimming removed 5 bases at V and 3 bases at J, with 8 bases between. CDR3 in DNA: TGTGCCAGCAGCCCCATCGGTGGAAACACCATATATTTT. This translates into CASSPIGGNTIYF.

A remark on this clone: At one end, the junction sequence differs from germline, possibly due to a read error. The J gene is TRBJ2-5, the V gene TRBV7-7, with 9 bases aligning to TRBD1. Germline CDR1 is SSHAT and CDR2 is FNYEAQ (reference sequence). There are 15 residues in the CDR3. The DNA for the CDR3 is TGTGCTAGCAGCATCGGACAGGGGCCGGTGGAGACCCAGTACTTC. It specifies CASSIGQGPVETQYF.